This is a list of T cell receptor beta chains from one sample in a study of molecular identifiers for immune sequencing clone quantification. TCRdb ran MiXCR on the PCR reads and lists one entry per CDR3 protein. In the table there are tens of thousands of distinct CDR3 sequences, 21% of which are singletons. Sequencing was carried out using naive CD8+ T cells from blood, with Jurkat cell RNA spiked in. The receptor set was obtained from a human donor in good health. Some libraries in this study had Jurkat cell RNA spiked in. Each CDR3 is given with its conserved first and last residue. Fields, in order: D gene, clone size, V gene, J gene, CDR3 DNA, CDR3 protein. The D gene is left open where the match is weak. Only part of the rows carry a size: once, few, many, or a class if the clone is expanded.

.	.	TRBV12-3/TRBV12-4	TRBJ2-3	TGTGCCAGCAGTTTTGACTCCCTAGGGTCCACAGATACGCGGTATTTT	CASSFDSLGSTDTRYF
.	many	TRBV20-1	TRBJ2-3	TGCAGTGCTAGGGCGAGCGGGTTAAGCACAGATACGCAGTATTTT	CSARASGLSTDTQYF
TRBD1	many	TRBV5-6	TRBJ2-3	TGTGCCAGCAGCTTGAGGACAGGGGTCACAGATACGCAGTATTTT	CASSLRTGVTDTQYF
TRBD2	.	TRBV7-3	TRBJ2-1	TGTGCCAGCAGCTTATTCGTGGCCCGGACTAGCGGGAGAAACAACAATGAGCAGTTCTTC	CASSLFVARTSGRNNNEQFF
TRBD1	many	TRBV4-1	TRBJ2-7	TGCGCCAGCAGCCAAGGGGGACAGGGAGCCTACGAGCAGTACTTC	CASSQGGQGAYEQYF
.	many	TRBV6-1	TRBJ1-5	TGTGCCAGCAGCGGGACGGTAGGGTCGTACAATCAGCCCCAGCATTTT	CASSGTVGSYNQPQHF
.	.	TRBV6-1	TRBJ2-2	TGTGCCAGCAGAGGGGCGCTGAACACCGGGGAGCTGTTTTTT	CASRGALNTGELFF
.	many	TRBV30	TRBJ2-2	TGTGCCGGGAGCTGGGGAACCTATAACGCCGGGGAGCTGTTTTTT	CAGSWGTYNAGELFF
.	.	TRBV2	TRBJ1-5	TGTGCCAGCAAGGCAGGGACGAATAGCAATCAGCCCCAGCATTTT	CASKAGTNSNQPQHF
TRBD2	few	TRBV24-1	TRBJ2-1	TGTGCCACCAGTGATCGGAGTCCTAGCGGAAACAATGAGCAGTTCTTC	CATSDRSPSGNNEQFF
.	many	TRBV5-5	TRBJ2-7	TGTGCCAGCAGCTTGGGGGTCTCGGGGGAGCAGTACTTC	CASSLGVSGEQYF
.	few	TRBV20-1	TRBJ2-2	TGCAGCGCAAGGGGCCTTGGAACCGGGGAGCTGTTTTTT	CSARGLGTGELFF
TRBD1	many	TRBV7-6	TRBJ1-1	TGTGCCAGCACCCTGAACCCAGGGGGGGGCACTGAAGCTTTCTTT	CASTLNPGGGTEAFF
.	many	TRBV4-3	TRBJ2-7	TGCGCCAGCAGCCAAGAGAGGGTCGCCGAGCAGTACTTC	CASSQERVAEQYF
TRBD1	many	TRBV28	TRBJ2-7	TGTGCCAGCAGTTTCAGGGGGCGCGTCGACGAGCAGTACTTC	CASSFRGRVDEQYF
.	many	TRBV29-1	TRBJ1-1	TGCAGCGTCGAGGGACAAGTTAACACTGAAGCTTTCTTT	CSVEGQVNTEAFF
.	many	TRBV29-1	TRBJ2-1	TGCAGCGTTGAAGGTGCGTTAGAAGGCGATGAGCAGTTCTTC	CSVEGALEGDEQFF
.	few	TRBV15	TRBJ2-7	TGTGCCACCAGCAGAGATGACCTAGCCTACGAGCAGTACTTC	CATSRDDLAYEQYF
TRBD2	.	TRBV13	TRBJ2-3	TGTGCCAGCAGACCTAGCGGGAGGAGCACAGATACGCAGTATTTT	CASRPSGRSTDTQYF
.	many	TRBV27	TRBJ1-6	TGTGCCAGCAATCTAGCAAGCTCCTATAATTCACCCCTCCACTTT	CASNLASSYNSPLHF
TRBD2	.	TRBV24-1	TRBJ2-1	TGTGCCACCAGTGGGGGAGGGAATGAGCAGTTCTTC	CATSGGGNEQFF
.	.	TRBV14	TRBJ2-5	TGTGCCAGCAGCCACCTACCGGGACATACCTTCCAAGAGACCCAGTACTTC	CASSHLPGHTFQETQYF
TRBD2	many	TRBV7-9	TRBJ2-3	TGTGCCAGCAGCCAGACTAGCGGGGTTACAGATACGCAGTATTTT	CASSQTSGVTDTQYF
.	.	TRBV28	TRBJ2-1	TGTGCCAGCAGTTCCTACAGGGAGGGCCCCTACAATGAGCAGTTCTTC	CASSSYREGPYNEQFF
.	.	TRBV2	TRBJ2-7	TGTGCCAGCAGTCCTCTACTTAAAACCCCCTACGAGCAGTACTTC	CASSPLLKTPYEQYF
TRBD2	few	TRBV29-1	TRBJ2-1	TGCAGCGTTGAAGTCCCAGCGGGAGGTCTTTACAATGAGCAGTTCTTC	CSVEVPAGGLYNEQFF
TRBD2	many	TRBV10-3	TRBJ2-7	TGTGCCATCAGTGAGGTTCTAGCGGGGACCTACGAGCAGTACTTC	CAISEVLAGTYEQYF
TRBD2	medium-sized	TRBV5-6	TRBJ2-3	TGTGCCAGCAGCTTGATCCCTAGCGGGGCGCCAGATACGCAGTATTTT	CASSLIPSGAPDTQYF
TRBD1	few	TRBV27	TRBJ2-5	TGTGCCAGCAGTACACGGACAGGGGAAGAGACCCAGTACTTC	CASSTRTGEETQYF
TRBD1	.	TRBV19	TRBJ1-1	TGTGCCAGTAGTGCTCTGACAGGGGCCCACACTGAAGCTTTCTTT	CASSALTGAHTEAFF
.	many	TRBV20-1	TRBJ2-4	TGCAGTGCTAGAGATAAGGGGGCCAAAAACATTCAGTACTTC	CSARDKGAKNIQYF
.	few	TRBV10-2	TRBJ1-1	TGCGCCAGCATTTGGGGCGACGAAGCTTTCTTT	CASIWGDEAFF
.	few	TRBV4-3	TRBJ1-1	TGCGCCAGCAGCCCCCTACCCCCTCCGACGGGAGCTTTCTTT	CASSPLPPPTGAFF
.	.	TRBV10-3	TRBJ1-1	TGTGCCATCAACCCGGGACGGGGGGCCTCTGAAGCTTTCTTT	CAINPGRGASEAFF
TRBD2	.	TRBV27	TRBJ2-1	TGTGCCAGCAACCCTAGCGGGGGCAGCCGCAATGAGCAGTTCTTC	CASNPSGGSRNEQFF
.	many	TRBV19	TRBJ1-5	TGTGCCAGTAGTATGGGGCTGCTTCGGGGACTCAATCAGCCCCAGCATTTT	CASSMGLLRGLNQPQHF
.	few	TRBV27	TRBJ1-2	TGTGCCAGCAGTTCGGACAGTCTTAATGGCTACACCTTC	CASSSDSLNGYTF
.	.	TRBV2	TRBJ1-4	TGTGCCAGCAGTGAAGTGGACAGATCAACTAATGAAAAACTGTTTTTT	CASSEVDRSTNEKLFF
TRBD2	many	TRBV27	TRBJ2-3	TGTGCCAGCAGTTTTGGTAGCGGGGAGGCAGATACGCAGTATTTT	CASSFGSGEADTQYF
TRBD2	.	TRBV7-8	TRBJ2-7	TGTGCCAGCAGCTTAGTAGCGGGGGTGTCCTACGAGCAGTACTTC	CASSLVAGVSYEQYF
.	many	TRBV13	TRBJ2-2	TGTGCCAGCAGCTTACTTGTGAACACCGGGGAGCTGTTTTTT	CASSLLVNTGELFF
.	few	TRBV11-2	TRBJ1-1	TGTGCCAGCAGCTTATACAGTAACACTGAAGCTTTCTTT	CASSLYSNTEAFF
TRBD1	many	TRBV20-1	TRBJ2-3	TGCAGTGCTAGCGACTGGACAGGCAACACAGATACGCAGTATTTT	CSASDWTGNTDTQYF
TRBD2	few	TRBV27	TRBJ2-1	TGTGCCAGCAGTTTACTAGCGGGGGAAACTGCCAATGAGCAGTTCTTC	CASSLLAGETANEQFF
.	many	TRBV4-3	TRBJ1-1	TGCGCCAGCAGCCAAGAAACAGGGTTGAACACTGAAGCTTTCTTT	CASSQETGLNTEAFF
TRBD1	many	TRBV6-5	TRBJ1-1	TGTGCCAGCAGTTCGGGGACAGATGAAGCTTTCTTT	CASSSGTDEAFF
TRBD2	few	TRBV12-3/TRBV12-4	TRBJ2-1	TGTGCCAGCAGATTGACTAGCCACAATGAGCAGTTCTTC	CASRLTSHNEQFF
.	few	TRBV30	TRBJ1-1	TGTGCCTGGAGTGGATTTTTGGCCACTGAAGCTTTCTTT	CAWSGFLATEAFF
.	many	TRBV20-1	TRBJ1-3	TGCAGTGCTAGAGAAGGGGCAGGCGGTTCTGGAAACACCATATATTTT	CSAREGAGGSGNTIYF
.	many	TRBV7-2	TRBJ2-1	TGTGCCAGCAGCCAGATGGCGGGAAGCTCCTACAATGAGCAGTTCTTC	CASSQMAGSSYNEQFF
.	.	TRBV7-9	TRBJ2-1	TGTGCCAGCAGCTCGAACAGGGAGACATCCTACAATGAGCAGTTCTTC	CASSSNRETSYNEQFF